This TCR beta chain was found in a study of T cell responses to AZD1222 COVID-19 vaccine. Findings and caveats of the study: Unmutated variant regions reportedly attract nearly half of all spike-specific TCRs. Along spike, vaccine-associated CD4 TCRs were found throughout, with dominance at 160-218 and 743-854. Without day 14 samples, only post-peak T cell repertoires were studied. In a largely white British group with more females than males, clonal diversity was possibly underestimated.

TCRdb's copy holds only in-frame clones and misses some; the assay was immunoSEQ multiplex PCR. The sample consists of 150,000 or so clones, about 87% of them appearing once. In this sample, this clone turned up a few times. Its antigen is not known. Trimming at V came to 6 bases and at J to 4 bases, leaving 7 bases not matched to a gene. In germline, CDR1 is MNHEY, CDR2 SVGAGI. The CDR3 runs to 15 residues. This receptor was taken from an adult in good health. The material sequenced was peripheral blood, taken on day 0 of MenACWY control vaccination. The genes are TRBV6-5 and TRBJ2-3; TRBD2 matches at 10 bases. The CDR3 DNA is TGTGCCAGCAGACGACTAGCGGGTAATGCAGATACGCAGTATTTT. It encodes CASRRLAGNADTQYF.